What follows are 5 T cell receptor beta chains derived from one specimen sequenced in a study of tumor-infiltrating lymphocytes in oesophageal squamous cell carcinoma. Using its own MiXCR run on the PCR reads, TCRdb lists one record per CDR3 protein. The sample lists about 12,000 distinct CDR3 sequences, around half seen once, with 28% in the top ten. The sample consisted of esophageal tumor tissue. These receptors all stem from a female donor with esophageal squamous cell carcinoma.

The rearrangement uses TRBV6-1 and TRBJ2-5; D not resolved. The J call is in doubt because the DNA end fits TRBJ2-7 better. CDR1 is MNHNS, CDR2 SASEGT, per germline. CDR3 length: 12 residues. The CDR3 loop is CASSEGYYEQYF. CDR3 in DNA: TGTGCCAGCAGTGAAGGGTACTACGAGCAGTACTTC.

Turning to this clonotype: The conserved closing phenylalanine or tryptophan is absent in this CDR3, likely reflecting a read error. No DNA is shown, since the ends of the CDR3 on it are uncertain; the CDR3 is the one TCRdb lists. The chain carries TRBV7-2 and TRBJ2-3; the table names TRBD1, a call not compared with the DNA. Termini included, the CDR3 measures 15 amino acids. Germline CDR1 is SGHTA and CDR2 is FQGNSA. The CDR3 loop is CASRRTGGTEAFFGQ.

Of note for this clonotype: Germline is not matched at one junction end, which may reflect a read error. The chain joins TRBV5-4 to TRBJ2-1; 8 bases agree with TRBD1. The end of the DNA aligns better with TRBJ2-4, so the J call may be wrong. This CDR3 is built from 15 residues. The germline gives CDR1 SGHNT, CDR2 YYREEE (reference sequence). CDR3 sequence reads: CASSQGARAKNIQYF. CDR3 in DNA: TGCGCCAGCAGCCAGGGGGCTAGGGCCAAAAACATTCAGTACTTC.

The table lists this clonotype with a few counts. The chain is built from TRBV7-9 and TRBJ2-3; 8 nucleotides match TRBD2. J lost 0 bases, V lost 1 base, and 3 bases had no gene match. The length of the CDR3 is 16 residues. Germline values: CDR1 SEHNR, CDR2 FQNEAQ (reference sequence). In DNA form, the CDR3 reads TGTGCCAGCAGCTTAGGACGCGGGAGGAGCACAGATACGCAGTATTTT. It is translated as CASSLGRGRSTDTQYF. The full variable domain, in which reference TRBV7-9 and TRBJ2-3 provide the parts outside the CDR3, is DTGVSQNPRHKITKRGQNVTFRCDPISEHNRLYWYRQTLGQGPEFLTYFQNEAQLEKSRLLSDRFSAERPKGSFSTLEIQRTEQGDSAMYLCASSLGRGRSTDTQYFGPGTRLTVL.

The chain recombines TRBV19 with TRBJ1-2; D is possibly TRBD1 (6 bases). The CDR3 is 12 amino acids. CDR1 is LNHDA, CDR2 SQIVND, per germline (reference sequence). Deletions cut 7 bases from V and 4 bases from J, with 10 bases between. The chain's CDR3 is CASMGGFYGYTF. The CDR3 bases are TGTGCCAGTATGGGGGGCTTCTATGGCTACACCTTC.